This T cell receptor (beta chain) came from a study of T cell changes during pregnancy in multiple sclerosis (dated by TCRdb to between 2018 and 2021). Regarding the study in general: The study examined how the T cell repertoire changed over the course of pregnancy in women with multiple sclerosis.

As regards this clone: It has no known antigen specificity. Nothing much larger sits one base from this clone, and base qualities are not available.

The germline V gene supplies CDR1 SQVTM and CDR2 ANQGSEA. The CDR3, cysteine through phenylalanine, is 14 amino acids long. The kept DNA is CDR3 alone, 42 bases in frame from the first base. The V end gives up 4 bases and the J end 4 bases, leaving 6 bases in the junction not matched to a gene. Receptor amplification or capture employed the immunoSEQ multiplex PCR assay. In TCRdb, the immuneACCESS table is reduced to in-frame sequences with V and J assigned. These tables do not hold every clone; where another copy was compared, an unresolved V gene accounts for under half, and the others remain unexplained. This sample gives around 40,000 clones in total; 91% of them show up just once. The ten most abundant clones make up less than 0.9% of the sample.

Recombination joined TRBV29-1 with TRBJ2-7, and TRBD1 matches 11 of the central bases. The sequence derives from a female donor with multiple sclerosis, enrolled in a pregnancy study. Specimen: CD4+ T cells from peripheral blood mononuclear cells, collected before pregnancy. The DNA sequence reads TGCAGCGTTGCCGGGACAGGGGGGCGGTACGAGCAGTACTTC. This gives the protein CSVAGTGGRYEQYF.